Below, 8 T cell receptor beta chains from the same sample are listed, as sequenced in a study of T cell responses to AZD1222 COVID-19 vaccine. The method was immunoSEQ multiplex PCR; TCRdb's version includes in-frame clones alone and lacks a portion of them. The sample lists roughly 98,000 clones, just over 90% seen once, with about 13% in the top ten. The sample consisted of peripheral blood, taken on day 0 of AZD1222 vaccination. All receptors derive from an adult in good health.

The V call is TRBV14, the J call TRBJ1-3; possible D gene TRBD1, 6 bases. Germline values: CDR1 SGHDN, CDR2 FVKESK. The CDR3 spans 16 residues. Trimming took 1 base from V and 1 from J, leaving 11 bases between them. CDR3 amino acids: CASSQVGGVSGNTIYF. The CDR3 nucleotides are TGTGCCAGCAGCCAAGTAGGGGGAGTATCTGGAAACACCATATATTTT.

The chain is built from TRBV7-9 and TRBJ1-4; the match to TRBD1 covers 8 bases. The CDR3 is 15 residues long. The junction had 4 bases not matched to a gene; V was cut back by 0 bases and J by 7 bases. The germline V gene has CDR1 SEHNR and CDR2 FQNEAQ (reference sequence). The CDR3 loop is CASSLAQGAREKLFF. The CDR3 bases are TGTGCCAGCAGCTTAGCTCAGGGGGCACGTGAAAAACTGTTTTTT.

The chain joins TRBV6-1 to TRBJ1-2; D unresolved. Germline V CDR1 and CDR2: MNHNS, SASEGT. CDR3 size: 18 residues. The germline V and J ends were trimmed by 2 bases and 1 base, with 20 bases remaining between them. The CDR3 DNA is TGTGCCAGCAGTGAATTTCTGCCGGGAGGTGGTCGTAACTATGGCTACACCTTC. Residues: CASSEFLPGGGRNYGYTF.

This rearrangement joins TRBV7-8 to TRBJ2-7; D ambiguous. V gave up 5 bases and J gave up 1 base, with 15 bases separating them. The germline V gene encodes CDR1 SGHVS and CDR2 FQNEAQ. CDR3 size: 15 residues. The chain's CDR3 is CASSASVLSSYEQYF. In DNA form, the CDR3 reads TGTGCCAGCAGCGCTTCTGTCTTGAGTTCCTACGAGCAGTACTTC.

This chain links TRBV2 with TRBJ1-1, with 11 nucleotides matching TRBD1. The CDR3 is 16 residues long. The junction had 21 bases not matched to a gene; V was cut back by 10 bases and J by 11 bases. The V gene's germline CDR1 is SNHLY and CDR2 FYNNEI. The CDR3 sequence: CATSESATFGQGAAFF. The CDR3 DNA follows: TGTGCCACCTCCGAATCTGCCACCTTCGGACAGGGGGCGGCTTTCTTT.

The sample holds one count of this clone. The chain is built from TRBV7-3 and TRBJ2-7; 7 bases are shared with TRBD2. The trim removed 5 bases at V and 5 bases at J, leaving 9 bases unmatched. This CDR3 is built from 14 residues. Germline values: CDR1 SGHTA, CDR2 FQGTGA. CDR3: CASSPIPGGDEQYF. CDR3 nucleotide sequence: TGTGCCAGCAGCCCAATTCCGGGGGGAGACGAGCAGTACTTC.

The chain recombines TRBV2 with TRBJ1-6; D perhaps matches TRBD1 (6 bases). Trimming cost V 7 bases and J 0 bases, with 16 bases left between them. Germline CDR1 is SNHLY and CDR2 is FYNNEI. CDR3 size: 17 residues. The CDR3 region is CASTPRRGSSYNSPLHF. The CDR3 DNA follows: TGTGCCAGCACCCCGAGAAGGGGGAGCTCCTATAATTCACCCCTCCACTTT.

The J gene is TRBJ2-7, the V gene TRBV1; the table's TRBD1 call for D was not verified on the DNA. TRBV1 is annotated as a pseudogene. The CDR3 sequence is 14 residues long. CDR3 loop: CTSSQITGGNEQYF. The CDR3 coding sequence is TGCACCAGCAGCCAAATCACAGGGGGCAACGAGCAGTACTTC.